This TCR beta chain was observed in a study of shared clonotypes between healthy human individuals. The study, taken as a whole, reports: The study found lower generation probabilities in non-shared clonotypes than in those shared by all four donors. Among donors, the sharing of clonotypes was expected to be influenced by sequencing depth.

This CDR3 has 16 amino acids. The V end was cut by 4 bases, the J end by 5 bases, with 17 bases between. Germline values: CDR1 SGHDN, CDR2 FVKESK. Regarding this clone: Its antigen is unidentified.

CD4+ cell separation produced CD45RA+ naive and CD45RA-negative memory subsets. Sorted-subset replicate PCRs used about 200 ng DNA, 25,000 to 30,000 T cell genomes. Sequencing was performed with immunoSEQ multiplex PCR; in TCRdb, only in-frame clones are kept and a portion is missing. The sample shows 2 million to 2.5 million clones, 92% of them seen only once. The specimen was naive CD4+ T cells from PBMCs. Subset specified: CD45RA+ positively selected. The sequence derives from a man aged 18 to 29 in good health. Some clones in this sample may be carry-over from other donors' samples. The genes are TRBV14 and TRBJ2-2; TRBD2 is a possible D gene (6 bases). As DNA, the CDR3 is TGTGCCAGCAGCCCACTGGGATGGAGGGAAACCGGGGAGCTGTTTTTT. This gives the protein CASSPLGWRETGELFF.